This T cell receptor (beta chain) derives from a study of T cell responses to AZD1222 COVID-19 vaccine. Whole-study results and caveats: Breadth and depth of Spike-specific TCRs rose after two AZD1222 doses. Unmutated variant regions reportedly attract nearly half of all spike-specific TCRs. With dominance at 160-218 and 743-854, vaccine-associated CD4 TCRs spanned spike.

Here immunoSEQ multiplex PCR was the method, and the copy in TCRdb shows in-frame clones only, minus some. The data contain 95,000 to 120,000 clones, about 86% of them singletons. Trimming stripped 6 bases from V and 12 bases from J, with 18 bases between. The CDR3 totals 13 residues. Per the germline V gene, CDR1 is SEHNR and CDR2 is FQNEAQ (reference sequence). In regard to this clone: The antigen remains undetermined.

This sequence originates from an adult in good health. The genes are TRBV7-9 and TRBJ2-1; D is undetermined. The sample here was peripheral blood, taken on day 0 of AZD1222 vaccination. CDR3 sequence: CASRGFGRDGQFF. In DNA, the CDR3 is TGTGCCAGCAGGGGGTTTGGTAGGGATGGGCAGTTCTTC.